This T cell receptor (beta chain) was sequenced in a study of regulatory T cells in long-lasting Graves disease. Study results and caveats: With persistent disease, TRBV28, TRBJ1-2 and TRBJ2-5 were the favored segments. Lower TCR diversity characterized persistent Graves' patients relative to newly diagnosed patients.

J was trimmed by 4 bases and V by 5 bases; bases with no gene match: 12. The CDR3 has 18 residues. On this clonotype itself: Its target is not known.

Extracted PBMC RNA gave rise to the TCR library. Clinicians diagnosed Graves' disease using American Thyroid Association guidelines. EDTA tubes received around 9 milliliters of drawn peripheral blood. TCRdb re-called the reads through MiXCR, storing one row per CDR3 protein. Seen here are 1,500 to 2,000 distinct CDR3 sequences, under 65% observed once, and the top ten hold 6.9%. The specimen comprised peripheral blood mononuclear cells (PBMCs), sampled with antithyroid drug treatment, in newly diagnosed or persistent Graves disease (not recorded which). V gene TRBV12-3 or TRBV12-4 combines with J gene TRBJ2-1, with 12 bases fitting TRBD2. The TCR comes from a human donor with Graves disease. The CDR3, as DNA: TGTGCCAGCAGTGCCAGTTCTAGCGGGGGGGTTCTTTACAATGAGCAGTTCTTC. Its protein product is CASSASSSGGVLYNEQFF.